This T cell receptor (beta chain) is drawn from a study of control samples from healthy donors and cancer patients. The CDR3 extends over 15 amino acids. Trimming removed 4 bases from V and 0 bases from J, with 10 bases in between. Germline V lookup: CDR1 MGHRA, CDR2 YSYEKL. Method: immunoSEQ multiplex PCR; TCRdb's copy keeps in-frame clones and lacks some. Counted here are 70,000 to 90,000 clones, around 94% occurring once; the ten biggest clones make up 4.5% to 5.5%. Source material: blood. The rearrangement joins TRBV4-1 to TRBJ2-1, with no clear D. The TCR was taken from a woman aged 18 to 35 in good health. CDR3 residues: CASSPLIPSYNEQFF. In DNA form, the CDR3 reads TGCGCCAGCAGCCCTCTCATACCCTCCTACAATGAGCAGTTCTTC.